This T cell receptor (beta chain) was recorded in a study of patients and donors after allogeneic stem cell transplantation. TCRdb re-called the RT-PCR reads with MiXCR, one entry per CDR3 protein. The sample includes about 200,000 distinct CDR3 sequences, about 40% of them seen just once. The sequenced material came from blood, either unsorted or a sorted T cell fraction (not recorded which). This sequence was found in a human donor who was either an allogeneic HSCT recipient or a stem cell or donor lymphocyte infusion donor (not recorded which). It is not recorded whose cells these are; they may come from a transplant donor.

CDR3 amino acids: CASSVAGLGTEAFF. For the CDR3, the DNA is TGTGCCAGCAGCGTCGCAGGTTTAGGAACTGAAGCTTTCTTT. V is TRBV9 and J is TRBJ1-1, with D unclear. The germline V and J ends were trimmed by 2 bases and 5 bases, with 13 bases remaining between them. The V gene's germline CDR1 is SGDLS and CDR2 YYNGEE. The CDR3 loop spans 14 amino acids. The complete variable domain, with remaining parts taken from reference TRBV9 and TRBJ1-1, reads DSGVTQTPKHLITATGQRVTLRCSPRSGDLSVYWYQQSLDQGLQFLIQYYNGEERAKGNILERFSAQQFPDLHSELNLSSLELGDSALYFCASSVAGLGTEAFFGQGTRLTVV.